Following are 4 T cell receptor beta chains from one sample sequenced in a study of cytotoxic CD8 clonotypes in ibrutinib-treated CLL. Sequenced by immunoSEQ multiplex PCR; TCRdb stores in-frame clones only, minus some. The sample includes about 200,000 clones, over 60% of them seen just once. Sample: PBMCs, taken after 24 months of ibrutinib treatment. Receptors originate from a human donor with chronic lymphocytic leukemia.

The CDR3 is CASSFGTTGSYNEQFF. The CDR3 region has the DNA TGTGCCAGCAGCTTTGGGACTACAGGCTCCTACAATGAGCAGTTCTTC. V gene TRBV7-2 combines with J gene TRBJ2-1; 7 bases are shared with TRBD2. Germline V gives CDR1 SGHTA, CDR2 FQGNSA. The CDR3 totals 16 residues. The trim removed 3 bases at V and 0 bases at J, leaving 5 bases unmatched.

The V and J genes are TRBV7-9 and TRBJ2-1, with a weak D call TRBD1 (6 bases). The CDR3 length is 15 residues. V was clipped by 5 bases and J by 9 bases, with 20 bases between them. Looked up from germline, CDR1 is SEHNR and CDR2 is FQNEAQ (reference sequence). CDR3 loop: CASSPSGGGLGEQFF. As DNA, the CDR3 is TGTGCCAGCAGCCCCTCGGGTGGGGGCCTGGGTGAGCAGTTCTTC.

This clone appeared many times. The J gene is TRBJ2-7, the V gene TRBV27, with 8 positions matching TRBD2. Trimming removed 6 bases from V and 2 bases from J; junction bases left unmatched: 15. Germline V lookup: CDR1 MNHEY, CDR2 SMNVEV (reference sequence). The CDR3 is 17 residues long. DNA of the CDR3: TGTGCCAGCAGCAAACAGAAGACTCCGGGACTAGCCTACGAGCAGTACTTC. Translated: CASSKQKTPGLAYEQYF.

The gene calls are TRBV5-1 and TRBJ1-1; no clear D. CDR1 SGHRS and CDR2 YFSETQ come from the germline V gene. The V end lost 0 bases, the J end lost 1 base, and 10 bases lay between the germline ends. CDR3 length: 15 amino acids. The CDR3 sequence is CASSLVYPGNTEAFF. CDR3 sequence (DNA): TGCGCCAGCAGCTTGGTGTATCCAGGGAACACTGAAGCTTTCTTT.